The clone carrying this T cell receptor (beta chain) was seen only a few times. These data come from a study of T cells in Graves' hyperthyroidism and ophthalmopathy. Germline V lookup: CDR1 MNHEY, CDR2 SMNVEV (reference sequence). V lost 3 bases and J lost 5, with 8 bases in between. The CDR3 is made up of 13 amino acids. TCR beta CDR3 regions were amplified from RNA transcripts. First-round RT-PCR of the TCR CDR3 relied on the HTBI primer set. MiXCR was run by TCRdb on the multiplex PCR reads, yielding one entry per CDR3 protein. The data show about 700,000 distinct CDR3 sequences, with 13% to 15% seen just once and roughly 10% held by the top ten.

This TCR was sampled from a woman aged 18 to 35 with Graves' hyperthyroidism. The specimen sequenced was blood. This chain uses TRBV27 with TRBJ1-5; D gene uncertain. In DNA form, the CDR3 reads TGTGCCAGCAGTTTCTCTTCGGATCAGCCCCAGCATTTT. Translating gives CASSFSSDQPQHF.